The T cell receptor beta chain under discussion was sequenced for a study of cytomegalovirus exposure and HLA in healthy donors. Study findings and constraints: A list of 164 TCR beta chains associated with cytomegalovirus was given. Segments of the TCR beta V type were, in most cases, productive about 90% or about 30% of the time in an earlier analysis. Analyses of presence and absence presupposed an approximately uniform sequencing depth across donors.

Comments on this clone: The antigen remains undetermined.

From germline, CDR1 is MDHEN and CDR2 SYDVKM. V trimming: 2 bases; J trimming: 2 bases; junction bases outside the gene matches: 7. The CDR3 runs 16 residues. Use of 60 Vbeta and 13 Jbeta primers characterized the PCR. Assay: immunoSEQ multiplex PCR; the TCRdb copy retains only in-frame clones and omits some. The repertoire has fewer than 200,000 clones, around 88% of them found once; the top ten carry 0.7% to 1%. This receptor was obtained from a woman aged 25 to 39 in good health and CMV-seronegative. Source material: PBMCs. V usage is TRBV28 and J usage is TRBJ2-3, with 7 bases matching TRBD2. CDR3 sequence (DNA): TGTGCCAGCAGTTTAAGGGTAGCGGGCCTCACAGATACGCAGTATTTT. Translating it yields CASSLRVAGLTDTQYF. Complete variable domain (other parts from reference TRBV28 and TRBJ2-3): DVKVTQSSRYLVKRTGEKVFLECVQDMDHENMFWYRQDPGLGLRLIYFSYDVKMKEKGDIPEGYSVSREKKERFSLILESASTNQTSMYLCASSLRVAGLTDTQYFGPGTRLTVL.